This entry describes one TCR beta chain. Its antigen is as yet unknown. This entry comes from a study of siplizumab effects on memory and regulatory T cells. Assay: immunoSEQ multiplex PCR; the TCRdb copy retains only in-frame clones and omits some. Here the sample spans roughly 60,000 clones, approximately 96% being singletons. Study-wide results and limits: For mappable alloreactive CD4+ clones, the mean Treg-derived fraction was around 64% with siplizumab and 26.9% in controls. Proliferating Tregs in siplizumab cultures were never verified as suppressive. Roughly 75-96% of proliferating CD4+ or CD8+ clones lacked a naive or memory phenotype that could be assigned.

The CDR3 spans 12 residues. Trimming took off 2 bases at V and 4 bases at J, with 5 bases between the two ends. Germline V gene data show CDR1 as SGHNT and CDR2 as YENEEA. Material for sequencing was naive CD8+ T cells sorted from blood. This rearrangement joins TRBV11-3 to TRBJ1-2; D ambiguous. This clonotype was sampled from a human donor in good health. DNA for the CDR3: TGTGCCAGCAGCTTACAGCCCTATGGCTACACCTTC. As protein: CASSLQPYGYTF.